This TCR beta chain was sequenced during a study of shared clonotypes between healthy human individuals. With 0 bases clipped from V and 3 bases from J, the junction kept 18 bases outside the gene matches. CDR1 and CDR2 from the germline V gene are PRHDT and FYEKMQ (reference sequence). The CDR3 runs 20 residues. Only in-frame clones appear in the TCRdb table, and some are missing; sequencing was by immunoSEQ multiplex PCR. The sample includes 2 million to 2.5 million clones, 95% seen only once; the top ten take under 0.15%. Sequences were obtained from naive CD4+ T cells sorted from blood. The subset: CD45RA+ positively selected. The chain combines TRBV13 with TRBJ2-7; 9 nucleotides match TRBD2. The receptor's source is a man younger than 35 in good health. The CDR3 reads CASSLGGRRMVAGVIYEQYF. The CDR3 DNA sequence: TGTGCCAGCAGCTTAGGGGGTAGGAGGATGGTAGCGGGAGTGATCTACGAGCAGTACTTC.